This T cell receptor (beta chain) was sequenced for a study of T cell responses to AZD1222 COVID-19 vaccine. Study in general: Investigators merged groups given second doses at roughly 4 or roughly 12 weeks. Study findings and constraints: Spike-specific TCR repertoires showed rising breadth and depth after two AZD1222 doses. The reported proportion of spike-specific TCRs targeting unmutated variant regions was nearly half. Repertoires in all cases were sampled only once the peak T cell response had passed.

This CDR3 has 11 amino acids. CDR1 is GTSNPN and CDR2 is SVGIG in the germline V gene (reference sequence). Trimming removed 8 bases from V and 4 bases from J, with 9 bases in between. Comment on this clone: The target antigen is unknown.

Clones were sequenced by immunoSEQ multiplex PCR, and TCRdb holds only the in-frame ones, with some missing. The profile shows around 97,000 clones, approximately 89% of them singletons. The specimen was peripheral blood, collected on day 0 of AZD1222 vaccination. The chain couples TRBV30 to TRBJ1-3; unclear D gene. This clonotype was sampled from an adult in good health. The CDR3, as DNA: TGTGCCGGAAGACCCGGAAACACCATATATTTT. Translation gives CAGRPGNTIYF.